Listed here are 8 T cell receptor beta chains from one sample, sequenced in a study of cytomegalovirus exposure and HLA in healthy donors (TCRdb year 2017). Receptor libraries were prepared by the immunoSEQ multiplex PCR assay. A mixture of 60 forward primers for TCR Vbeta segments and 13 reverse primers for TCR Jbeta segments was used in the multiplex PCR. TCRdb took over this immuneACCESS table, retaining in-frame rearrangements with V and J assigned. Such tables are incomplete; in checked studies, under half of the missing clones stem from an unresolved V gene, and the remainder is unexplained. The sample table on file contains 60,000 to 85,000 clones. The top ten hold roughly an eighth of the sample. The sample consisted of PBMCs. These receptors all stem from a man aged 50 to 60 in good health and CMV-seropositive.

V usage is TRBV5-4 and J usage is TRBJ2-7, with 10 bases matching TRBD1. Germline V gives CDR1 SGHNT, CDR2 YYREEE (reference sequence). Trimming removed 2 bases from V and 7 bases from J; junction bases left unmatched: 9. This CDR3 has 15 amino acids. The CDR3 DNA is TGTGCCAGCAGCTTTCCGGACAGGGGGTCTCAGGAGCAGTACTTC. The encoded protein is CASSFPDRGSQEQYF.

The gene calls are TRBV9 and TRBJ2-5; 7 nucleotides agree with TRBD1. From germline, CDR1 is SGDLS and CDR2 YYNGEE. The CDR3 covers 15 residues. V was pared by 0 bases and J by 3 bases, with 5 bases of the junction left unmatched. Written as DNA, the CDR3 is TGTGCCAGCAGCGTAGGCGAGGGGGCCGAAGAGACCCAGTACTTC. Encoded protein: CASSVGEGAEETQYF.

The rearrangement links TRBV30 to TRBJ1-1, with a possible D match to TRBD1 (5 bases). V was cut by 1 base and J by 11 bases, with 11 bases left in between. CDR1 is GTSNPN, CDR2 SVGIG, per germline (reference sequence). The CDR3 runs 11 residues. CDR3 protein: CAWSGGHGAFF. The CDR3 DNA reads as TGTGCCTGGAGTGGGGGCCATGGGGCTTTCTTT.

The chain combines TRBV6-1 with TRBJ2-7, with TRBD1 matching 7 bases. This CDR3 contains 14 residues. Germline loops: CDR1 MNHNS, CDR2 SASEGT. J lost 5 bases, V lost 1 base, and 5 bases had no gene match. CDR3 nucleotide sequence: TGTGCCAGCAGTGAAGTGAGGGGGCCCAACGAGCAGTACTTC. It yields the protein CASSEVRGPNEQYF.

The J gene is TRBJ1-4, the V gene TRBV9; TRBD1 might be the D (5 bases). The CDR3 has 17 amino acids. Germline V gene data show CDR1 as SGDLS and CDR2 as YYNGEE. Trimming removed 0 bases from V and 1 base from J, with 13 bases in between. The CDR3 here is CASSVERGGGTNEKLFF. CDR3 coding DNA: TGTGCCAGCAGCGTAGAGAGGGGAGGTGGAACTAATGAAAAACTGTTTTTT.

The rearrangement joins TRBV2 to TRBJ1-4; D possibly corresponds to TRBD1 (5 bases). The length of the CDR3 is 11 residues. Germline V gives CDR1 SNHLY, CDR2 FYNNEI. The ends were cut back, 7 bases at V and 8 bases at J, with 8 bases in the middle. The CDR3 DNA follows: TGTGCCAGCACGGACAACGAAAAACTGTTTTTT. Amino acid sequence: CASTDNEKLFF.

The chain combines TRBV10-1 with TRBJ1-6; 10 bases align to TRBD1. CDR3 length equals 14 residues. CDR1 and CDR2 (germline): WNHNN, SYGVQD (reference sequence). V was pared by 2 bases and J by 9 bases, with 1 base of the junction left unmatched. The CDR3 DNA reads as TGCGCCAGCAGTGAGGGGACAGGGGCTTCACCCCTCCACTTT. It yields the protein CASSEGTGASPLHF.

The chain is built from TRBV5-1 and TRBJ2-1; 8 nucleotides align to TRBD1. V gave up 4 bases and J gave up 5 bases; unmatched junction bases: 8. Per the germline V gene, CDR1 is SGHRS and CDR2 is YFSETQ. This CDR3 has 15 amino acids. The CDR3 DNA reads TGCGCCAGCAGCCTTGGACAGGGAGGTCACAATGAGCAGTTCTTC. This gives the protein CASSLGQGGHNEQFF.